This paragraph covers one T cell receptor (beta chain) sequence. Measured with immunoSEQ multiplex PCR; TCRdb has only the in-frame clones, and not every one. The table has approximately 480,000 clones, about nine tenths seen once; the top ten hold roughly 0.72%. This sample was taken from a study of blood T cell repertoires in COVID-19. Turning to the study itself: Acute-phase and convalescent COVID-19 samples originated in the United States, Italy and Spain.

The germline gives CDR1 MNHEY, CDR2 SVGAGI. Trimming pared 7 bases from V and 3 bases from J, leaving 13 bases between. The CDR3 spans 13 residues. Cohort placement rested on clinical history that participants reported themselves. This TCR was recovered from a young woman who had recovered from COVID-19. The sample consisted of PBMCs or T cells enriched from blood (not recorded which). This rearrangement joins TRBV6-5 to TRBJ2-7, with a possible D match to TRBD2 (6 bases). CDR3 region: CASNPGGSYEQYF. Written as DNA, the CDR3 is TGTGCCAGCAACCCTGGGGGGAGCTACGAGCAGTACTTC.